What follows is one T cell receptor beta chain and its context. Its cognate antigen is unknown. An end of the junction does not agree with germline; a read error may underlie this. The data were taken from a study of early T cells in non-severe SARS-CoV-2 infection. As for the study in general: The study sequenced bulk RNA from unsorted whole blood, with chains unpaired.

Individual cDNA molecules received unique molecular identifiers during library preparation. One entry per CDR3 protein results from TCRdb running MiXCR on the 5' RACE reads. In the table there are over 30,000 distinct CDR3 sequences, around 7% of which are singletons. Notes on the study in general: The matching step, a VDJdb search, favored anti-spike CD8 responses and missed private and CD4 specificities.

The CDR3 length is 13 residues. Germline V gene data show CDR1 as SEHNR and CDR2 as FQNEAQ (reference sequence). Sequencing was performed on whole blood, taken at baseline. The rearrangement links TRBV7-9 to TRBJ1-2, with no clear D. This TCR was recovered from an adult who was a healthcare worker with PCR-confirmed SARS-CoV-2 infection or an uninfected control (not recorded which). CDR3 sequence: CANSTTELYGYTF. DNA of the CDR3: TGTGCCAACAGCACCACGGAGCTGTATGGCTACACCTTC.